This entry describes one T cell receptor (beta chain). Its antigen is unidentified. The CDR3 is 13 residues long. Between the trimmed V and J ends, which lost 1 base and 5 bases, there was a span of 8 bases. CDR1 is SGHTA, CDR2 FQGNSA, per germline. This entry belongs to a study of PD-1 blockade in mismatch repair-deficient tumors. Profiling relied on immunoSEQ multiplex PCR, and the TCRdb table lists in-frame clones only, not all of them. The table includes some 49,000 clones, 70% to 85% detected once. All patients were mismatch repair deficient, assessed by either PCR or immunohistochemistry. TCRs were sequenced from a few patients responding to pembrolizumab. Regarding the study as a whole: After pembrolizumab, tumor-resident clones rose rapidly, then generally contracted before radiologic responses.

The input for sequencing was PBMCs, taken before pembrolizumab treatment. The clonotype comes from an adult with mismatch repair-deficient cancer. V and J are TRBV7-2 and TRBJ1-1, with a weak D call TRBD1 (5 bases). CDR3 nucleotides: TGTGCCAGCAGCTTAGATCCAGGGACTGAAGCTTTCTTT. This codes for CASSLDPGTEAFF.